The rows below give T cell receptor beta chains drawn from one sample of a study of OX40 agonist ivuxolimab in advanced cancers. Clones were sequenced by immunoSEQ multiplex PCR, and TCRdb holds only the in-frame ones, with some missing. The data hold more than 55,000 clones, with roughly 80% observed a single time. The sample in question was CD4+ or CD8+ T cells sorted from blood, obtained in a trial of the OX40 agonist ivuxolimab. These receptors all stem from an adult with an advanced solid tumor such as melanoma, head and neck, liver or kidney cancer. Both conserved end residues are part of each CDR3. A D gene is named only where the DNA matches it firmly. Size values are once, few and many counts, or a class for expanded clones, and some rows have none.

V gene,D gene,J gene,clone size,CDR3 DNA,CDR3 protein
TRBV6-5,TRBD1,TRBJ2-1,few,TGTGCCAGCAGTTACGGGGACAGCCCTTTGATGTTGGGGCAGTTCTTC,CASSYGDSPLMLGQFF
TRBV6-5,TRBD1,TRBJ2-7,.,TGTGCCAGCAGTCTTGTAGGGACAGGGACCGAGCAGTACTTC,CASSLVGTGTEQYF
TRBV7-3,.,TRBJ2-7,.,TGTGCCAGCAGCCCTCACCAGGGGCCATCCTACGAGCAGTACTTC,CASSPHQGPSYEQYF
TRBV28,.,TRBJ2-5,.,TGTGCCACCTCTACAGGGTATCAAGAGACCCAGTACTTC,CATSTGYQETQYF
TRBV5-1,TRBD1,TRBJ1-4,.,TGCGCCAGCAGCTCGCGACAGGGTTACGAAAAACTGTTTTTT,CASSSRQGYEKLFF
TRBV5-6,.,TRBJ2-1,few,TGTGCCAGCAACGTCGGGTTCAGGGGGGGGCTTGCCGATGAGCAGTTCTTC,CASNVGFRGGLADEQFF
TRBV5-1,.,TRBJ2-6,.,TGCGCCAGCAGCTCCGGCAGCTCTGGGGCCAACGTCCTGACTTTC,CASSSGSSGANVLTF
TRBV6-5,TRBD1,TRBJ2-7,.,TGTGCCAGCAGTTACTCGATCCCCGACAGGGGATACGAGCAGTACTTC,CASSYSIPDRGYEQYF
TRBV7-8,.,TRBJ1-1,.,TGTGCCAGCAGCTTAGACAGGTTGGGGGCTTTCTTT,CASSLDRLGAFF
TRBV5-4,TRBD2,TRBJ2-5,.,TGTGCCAGCAGCTTAGGGGGGACTAGCGGACAAGAGACCCAGTACTTC,CASSLGGTSGQETQYF
TRBV5-4,TRBD2,TRBJ2-3,once,TGTGCCAGCAGCCTTTGGACTAGCGGGGGATCAGATACGCAGTATTTT,CASSLWTSGGSDTQYF
TRBV19,.,TRBJ2-3,.,TGTGCCAGTAGTATAGGACCCACCGGTGCTGTTACGCAGTATTTT,CASSIGPTGAVTQYF
TRBV6-1,.,TRBJ1-1,.,TGTGCCAGCAGTGAAATGCCAGGGAAGGGCGCTGAAGCTTTCTTT,CASSEMPGKGAEAFF
TRBV5-4,.,TRBJ1-1,.,TGTGCCAGCAACCTCGGGGGTAGAATGAACACTGAAGCTTTCTTT,CASNLGGRMNTEAFF
TRBV25-1,.,TRBJ2-7,few,TGTGCCAGCAGCATGGACAGCTACGAGCAGTACTTC,CASSMDSYEQYF
TRBV5-1,.,TRBJ1-2,once,TGCGCCAGCAGCCCGCCTGGGACAACGGCTGGCTACACCTTC,CASSPPGTTAGYTF
TRBV27,TRBD1,TRBJ1-4,once,TGTGCCAGCCGGCCACTCGGGACAGGGACTAATGAAAAACTGTTTTTT,CASRPLGTGTNEKLFF
TRBV5-1,TRBD2,TRBJ2-1,.,TGCGCCAGCAGCAGAATCGCGGGAGTCTACAATGAGCAGTTCTTC,CASSRIAGVYNEQFF
TRBV10-3,.,TRBJ2-7,.,TGTACCATCAGTGTACAGAACTACGAGCAGTACTTC,CTISVQNYEQYF
TRBV7-2,.,TRBJ2-7,.,TGTGCCAGCAGCTTAGGGGGGGTGAACGAGCAGTACTTC,CASSLGGVNEQYF
TRBV5-4,TRBD2,TRBJ2-1,.,TGTGCCAGCAGCTTGGCGGCGGGAGGGGGTTACAATGAGCAGTTCTTC,CASSLAAGGGYNEQFF
TRBV2,TRBD1,TRBJ1-2,once,TGTGCCAGCAGGGGACAGACCCCTATACATGGCTACACCTTC,CASRGQTPIHGYTF
TRBV5-4,.,TRBJ2-5,.,TGTGCCAGCAGCTTGGGTGGGTTTAAAGAGACCCAGTACTTC,CASSLGGFKETQYF
TRBV30,TRBD1,TRBJ1-1,.,TGTGCCTGGAGCCTGACAGGGCTGAACACTGAAGCTTTCTTT,CAWSLTGLNTEAFF
TRBV28,.,TRBJ2-2,.,TGTGCCAGCAGCCAGGGGTCGGGGTGGAACACCGGGGAGCTGTTTTTT,CASSQGSGWNTGELFF
TRBV5-5,TRBD2,TRBJ2-7,.,TGTGCCAGCAGCCTCACCCGGACTAGCATCTCCTACGAGCAGTACTTC,CASSLTRTSISYEQYF
TRBV13,TRBD2,TRBJ2-7,.,TGTGCCAGCAGCTTTACACCGGGACTACCAAACTACGAGCAGTACTTC,CASSFTPGLPNYEQYF
TRBV2,TRBD1,TRBJ1-4,.,TGTGCCAGCCTGGACAGGGGCTATGAAAAACTGTTTTTT,CASLDRGYEKLFF
TRBV6-1,.,TRBJ2-6,few,TGTGCCAGCAGGCCTGACGGGGCCAACGTCCTGACTTTC,CASRPDGANVLTF
TRBV25-1,.,TRBJ2-7,.,TGTGCCAGCAGTGAGGGGATCGGGCAGTACTTC,CASSEGIGQYF
TRBV4-3,TRBD2,TRBJ2-7,.,TGCGCCAGCAGCCACAGGACTAGCGGAGACGAGCAGTACTTC,CASSHRTSGDEQYF
TRBV19,TRBD1,TRBJ1-2,few,TGTGCCAGTAGTTCCCGGACAGGGGGCGGCTATGGCTACACCTTC,CASSSRTGGGYGYTF
TRBV6-4,TRBD1,TRBJ2-1,.,TGTGCCAGCAGTCCCGACAGGGTGAGTGAGCAGTTCTTC,CASSPDRVSEQFF
TRBV7-8,TRBD1,TRBJ2-1,.,TGTGCCAGCAGCTGGCCGGGGGGACAGGGGGCCGCTGAGCAGTTCTTC,CASSWPGGQGAAEQFF
TRBV6-1,TRBD1,TRBJ1-1,.,TGTGCCAGCAGCCCGCCAGGGGGCGCGAACACTGAAGCTTTCTTT,CASSPPGGANTEAFF
TRBV4-3,.,TRBJ1-1,.,TGCGCCAGCAGCCTGGGTCTAGGGAACACTGAAGCTTTCTTT,CASSLGLGNTEAFF
TRBV29-1,.,TRBJ2-7,.,TGCAGCGTTGAAGGACAGTCCTACGAGCAGTACTTC,CSVEGQSYEQYF
TRBV5-1,.,TRBJ1-1,.,TGCGCCAGCAGCCGTGCGACGGACCACACGCCCTTAAACACTGAAGCTTTCTTT,CASSRATDHTPLNTEAFF
TRBV6-5,.,TRBJ2-2,.,TGTGCCAGCAGTTACTCTAGCACCGGGGAGCTGTTTTTT,CASSYSSTGELFF
TRBV28,TRBD1,TRBJ2-7,.,TGTGCCAGCAGTTTTTACCCCGGGACAGGGTTCTACGAGCAGTACTTC,CASSFYPGTGFYEQYF
TRBV6-5,TRBD1,TRBJ1-1,.,TGTGCCAGCAGTTACACTACCGGGACAGGGAACACTGAAGCTTTCTTT,CASSYTTGTGNTEAFF
TRBV11-3,.,TRBJ1-1,.,TGTGCCAGCAGCTTAGAAGTTTTTTCGGGGGTGGGAAGCACTGAAGCTTTCTTT,CASSLEVFSGVGSTEAFF
TRBV18,.,TRBJ1-1,.,TGTGCCAGCTCACCACGTGGGTGGGTAGGGAACACTGAAGCTTTCTTT,CASSPRGWVGNTEAFF
TRBV11-3,TRBD1,TRBJ1-1,once,TGTGCCAGCAGCTCTAAATCCGGGACAGTTAACACTGAAGCTTTCTTT,CASSSKSGTVNTEAFF
TRBV14,TRBD1,TRBJ1-6,.,TGTGCCAGCAGAGGACAGGGTAATTCACCCCTCCACTTT,CASRGQGNSPLHF
TRBV21-1,.,TRBJ2-7,once,TGTGCCAGCAGCAAAAAATCGGAGAGGGGGCCCTACGAGCAGTACTTC,CASSKKSERGPYEQYF
TRBV5-1,.,TRBJ1-6,.,TGCGCCAGCAGCTTGGTTGTGGATTCACCCCTCCACTTT,CASSLVVDSPLHF
TRBV5-1,.,TRBJ2-1,few,TGCGCCAGCAGCTTCTTCTCGGTGATCGGAGGCGGCTCCTACAATGAGCAGTTCTTC,CASSFFSVIGGGSYNEQFF
TRBV9,TRBD2,TRBJ2-1,.,TGTGCCAGCAGCCCTACTAGCGGGGGCTGGAATGAGCAGTTCTTC,CASSPTSGGWNEQFF
TRBV6-5,TRBD1,TRBJ1-2,.,TGTGCCAGCAGTCTTGGACAGGGACTTAACTATGGCTACACCTTC,CASSLGQGLNYGYTF
TRBV2,.,TRBJ1-1,.,TGTGCCAGCAGTGAATTCAACACTGAAGCTTTCTTT,CASSEFNTEAFF
TRBV9,TRBD2,TRBJ2-1,.,TGTGCCAGCAGCCCGATGATACTAGCGGATTACAATGAGCAGTTCTTC,CASSPMILADYNEQFF
TRBV30,.,TRBJ1-3,.,TGTGCCTGGAGTGTTGTCTCTGGAAACACCATATATTTT,CAWSVVSGNTIYF
TRBV10-3,.,TRBJ2-7,.,TGTGCCATCAGTGAGTTTAAGGGCTCCTACGAGCAGTACTTC,CAISEFKGSYEQYF
TRBV18,.,TRBJ2-6,.,TGTGCCAGCTCACAAAGACAGTCCTCTGGGGCCAACGTCCTGACTTTC,CASSQRQSSGANVLTF
TRBV7-8,.,TRBJ2-1,.,TGTGCCAGCAGCTCCGGGCCCCACTACAATGAGCAGTTCTTC,CASSSGPHYNEQFF
TRBV5-1,.,TRBJ2-3,.,TGCGCCAGCAGCCTGCAGGGAAACGGGGATACGCAGTATTTT,CASSLQGNGDTQYF
TRBV4-1,.,TRBJ1-3,.,TGCGCCAGCAGCCAAGAGGGTGGAAACACCATATATTTT,CASSQEGGNTIYF